This TCR beta chain was documented in a study of cytomegalovirus exposure and HLA in healthy donors (dated by TCRdb to 2015 to 2018). With regard to the full study: In an earlier analysis of several hundred of the donors, approximately 260 Gb of sequence data and 90 million to 130 million unique TCR beta sequences from 180 million or so T cells were reported. An early release that covered about 600 HLA-typed donors contained approximately 300 gigabases of sequencing data and around 85 million unique TCR sequences. Of the 300 to 500 genotyped donors, less than 85% were placed in the genetic ancestry cluster associated with self-reported Caucasian donors. The study was designed to test whether signatures of past pathogen exposure could be identified by cataloging public T cell receptors. Using immunosequencing, the study profiled T cell repertoires from fewer than 700 subjects and related those repertoires to cytomegalovirus serostatus. Besides the first cohort of 550 to 750 subjects, a separate validation cohort made up of 120 different subjects was used. High-throughput TCR immunosequencing, statistical association of individual TCRs with disease status, and machine learning were combined to predict cytomegalovirus infection status. To study patterns of TCR occurrence, a later analysis re-analyzed previously published TCR beta repertoires from several hundred donors and added high-resolution HLA genotyping. Rather than drawing on any new phenotypic data, the later analysis identified candidate immune exposures from TCR beta sequences and the way those sequences occurred across donors. To decide whether each TCR beta V gene segment behaved as functional or pseudogenic, an earlier analysis of fewer than 750 of the donors relied on high-throughput TCR beta sequencing. Alongside the repertoire data, information on donor age, sex, ethnicity and CMV serostatus was compiled. A later genetic analysis took genome-wide SNP genotypes for about three fifths of the 666 donors and used that subset as a discovery cohort. Every discovery cohort repertoire had been produced on one sequencing platform. Class I and class II HLA loci were covered by the typing at four-digit resolution. Typing coverage differed by locus: A, B, C, DRB1 and DQB1 were typed in about 629-630 donors, DQA1 in about 550, DPA1 in around 610, and DPB1 in 450 to 490. Four to six DR-DQ haplotypes were handled as single units for association and clustering, since linkage in the cohort was strong. On average, over 200,000 unique TCR beta nucleotide sequences were sequenced per donor among 398 genotyped donors of the cohort, with 15% to 20% of those sequences being non-productive. Broad study findings and their caveats: A later analysis associated 16,951 TCR beta sequences with specific HLA alleles at a false discovery rate of 0.05. A later analysis reported that several top co-occurrence clusters appeared linked to parvovirus B19, influenza, CMV and Epstein-Barr virus. An earlier analysis of 587 of the donors showed that most TCR beta V segments appeared in productive rearrangements either about 90% or about 30% of the time, which broadly matched IMGT annotations. Because counts were too low, about 15 rarely observed V segments, including chromosome 9 orphons, were left out of the earlier analysis of approximately 580 of the donors. According to a later analysis, most CMV-associated TCR beta chains appeared to be HLA-restricted, and the HLA associations seemed to be driven largely by CMV exposure. Three of the identified cytomegalovirus-associated TCR beta chains were confirmed in vitro to be specific for cytomegalovirus antigens. According to a later analysis, TCR association rates differed among HLA loci, with DRB1 alleles showing the most associated TCRs and HLA-C alleles showing the fewest. The sequencing pipeline was judged likely to have produced a cluster of highly shared sequence variants as a technical artifact. A total of fewer than 200 TCR beta chains were listed by the study as associated with cytomegalovirus. In a later genetic analysis, a missense DCLRE1C variant was associated with V-gene and J-gene trimming of TCR beta chains, and the association was replicated in an independent cohort. The 87-base-pair reads could not distinguish some IMGT-functional V segments, including TRBV6-2 and TRBV6-3, so those segments were excluded. A further reported finding was that TCR beta sequences accurately predicted the HLA-A and HLA-B alleles for most subjects in the first cohort. Immune exposure information for the cohort was limited to CMV serostatus. Linkage disequilibrium might explain the correlated functional status among segregating V segments, but an unknown experimental factor could not be ruled out. Strong co-occurrence of HLA alleles, especially DR and DQ, made assigning TCR associations to individual alleles difficult. In a later analysis, HLA-associated TCR beta chains showed more clonal expansion and lower generation probabilities than non-associated chains that were equally common. It was suggested by the authors that the approach could potentially be generalized to other disease states and immunological phenotypes. Most TCR sequences were seen in very few donors, while some public TCRs were found in many individuals. A later genetic analysis reported fewer N-insertions in productive TCRs among donors in an Asian-associated ancestry cluster than the approximately 700-donor mean. Because some donors lacked HLA typing at each locus, the association tests relied only on the typed subset. The presence/absence analyses assumed that sequencing depth was roughly uniform across donors, and that assumption may not be true. In both the original and validation cohorts, the classifier was reported to diagnose cytomegalovirus status with high specificity and sensitivity. This cohort had only TCR beta chains sequenced, and the lack of alpha or paired-chain data limited which features could be detected.

Of note for this clone: Its antigen has not been determined. No clone much larger than this one lies a single base away; base qualities are absent.

The library came from the immunoSEQ multiplex PCR assay. A mixture of 60 forward primers for TCR Vbeta segments and 13 reverse primers for TCR Jbeta segments was used in the multiplex PCR. A multiplex PCR assay on genomic DNA amplified the CDR3 region of rearranged TCR beta genes. The amplified TCR beta libraries were sequenced on the Illumina HiSeq System as 87-base-pair reads. The original methods were these. In a later analysis, tens of millions of unique TCR beta chains were counted across the approximately 640 repertoires, and roughly 9.9 million of these chains were shared by at least two donors. A nearest-neighbor algorithm error-corrected the raw reads and collapsed the reads into unique sequences, merging closely related sequences to remove PCR and sequencing errors. V, D and J gene segments were assigned by aligning CDR3 sequences to IMGT reference sequences. For a sequence to be retained, a match of at least six nucleotides to both a V gene segment and a J gene segment was required. A rearrangement was called productive if the CDR3 had no stop codons and remained in frame with V and J, and every other rearrangement was called non-productive. Following IMGT convention, CDR3 was defined as the stretch from the second conserved V-encoded cysteine to the conserved J-encoded phenylalanine. In an earlier analysis of more than 550 of the donors, sequences lacking an unambiguous match to a single V gene segment were excluded. An earlier analysis of several hundred of the donors called V segments functional above 56.7% productive rearrangements and segregating when the between-donor standard deviation exceeded 5%. To diagnose cytomegalovirus status from the catalog of TCR beta chain sequences, a statistical classification framework was built. In a later analysis, TCR nucleotide sequences were compared against IMGT/GENE-DB human TR gene sequences so that V and J genes could be assigned. In a later analysis, CDR3 sequences and most-parsimonious VDJ recombination scenarios were assigned using the TCRdist pipeline. A later analysis defined each TCR beta chain by its CDR3 amino acid sequence plus V-gene family, and excluded reads lacking a unique V-gene family. A later analysis removed 500 to 650 highly shared, low-generation-probability nucleotide sequences to deal with suspected cross-contamination and a sequencing artifact. In a later analysis, a clonal expansion index for each public chain was calculated from normalized within-repertoire ranks of inferred template counts. Generation probabilities in a later analysis came from a VDJ recombination model fitted to out-of-frame rearrangements, and those results were checked against IGoR. Hypergeometric tests were used in a later analysis to score TCR-TCR, TCR-HLA and TCR-CMV co-occurrence, with a repertoire-size bias correction applied to the TCR pairs. False discovery rates were estimated in a later analysis by permuting HLA or CMV assignments 20 times. In a later analysis, co-occurring TCRs were grouped with DBSCAN, and TCRdist sequence similarity was added when clustering was performed within HLA-allele-positive subsets. Repertoires with fewer than 30,000 or more than 120,000 public chains, plus five repertoires with anomalous nucleotide sharing, were excluded from co-occurrence clustering. This immuneACCESS table, as held by TCRdb, lists in-frame sequences with V and J called but not all clones. Of the missing ones, under half trace to an unresolved V gene in checked studies; the others have no known cause. For V, J and clone size, that table is used; D and trimming come from the DNA. This sample gives about 120,000 clones in total; 82% of them show up just once. 2% to 3% of the sample lies in the top ten.

The cohort was made up of 500 to 850 healthy bone marrow donors. At the time of sampling, every cohort member was nominally healthy, though immune exposures that went unrecorded were likely present. The donor was CMV seronegative and belonged to the group of around 400 seronegative cohort members. Each donor provided a peripheral blood sample, and peripheral blood mononuclear cells were used for TCR beta sequencing. The Qiagen DNeasy Blood Extraction Kit was used to extract genomic DNA from the blood cell samples. The germline V gene encodes CDR1 SGHVS and CDR2 FNYEAQ. From the cysteine up to the phenylalanine, the CDR3 has a length of 16 residues. Only the CDR3 region is kept as DNA, spanning 48 bases read in frame from base 1. The germline V and J ends show losses of 3 bases and 1 base respectively, and no gene match explains 2 bases of the junction.

The sequencing sample was made of PBMCs. The receptor's source is a woman aged 18-30 years in good health and CMV-seronegative. The chain links TRBV7-6 with TRBJ2-1, with 11 bases matching TRBD2. CDR3 region: CASSFTSGGSYNEQFF. The DNA reads TGTGCCAGCAGCTTTACTAGCGGGGGATCCTACAATGAGCAGTTCTTC. With all but the CDR3 taken from the reference TRBV7-6 and TRBJ2-1 genes, the full variable domain is: GAGVSQSPRYKVTKRGQDVALRCDPISGHVSLYWYRQALGQGPEFLTYFNYEAQQDKSGLPNDRFSAERPEGSISTLTIQRTEQRDSAMYRCASSFTSGGSYNEQFFGPGTRLTVL.